A selection of T cell receptor beta chains follows, all from one sample in a study of cytomegalovirus exposure and HLA in healthy donors. Sequenced by immunoSEQ multiplex PCR; TCRdb stores in-frame clones only, minus some. The profile shows under 200,000 clones, approximately 71% of them singletons. Source material: PBMCs. These receptors came from a man aged 45-60 years in good health and CMV-seronegative. Both conserved end residues are part of each CDR3. Fields, in order: V gene, clone size, D gene, J gene, CDR3 DNA, CDR3 protein. D genes are given only for firm matches. A row's size may be missing; if present it is once, few, many or a size class.

TRBV5-1,NA,NA,TRBJ1-1,TGCGCCAGCAGCACCCACGGGAACACTGAAGCTTTCTTT,CASSTHGNTEAFF
TRBV7-9,NA,NA,TRBJ1-1,TGTGCCAGCAGCTTAGCTCTAGGACAGAACACTGAAGCTTTCTTT,CASSLALGQNTEAFF
TRBV19,NA,TRBD1,TRBJ1-3,TGTGCCACCAGCAGGGACAGGGGTGGAAACACCATATATTTT,CATSRDRGGNTIYF
TRBV9,NA,NA,TRBJ1-1,TGTGCCAGCAGCGTAGAGGGGGAGGGGGGCACTGAAGCTTTCTTT,CASSVEGEGGTEAFF
TRBV27,few,NA,TRBJ2-7,TGTGCCAGCAGTACCGATTTACAGCGGACCCAATACGAGCAGTACTTC,CASSTDLQRTQYEQYF
TRBV7-9,NA,NA,TRBJ1-1,TGTGCCAGCAGGACGAGGCGGTCCCCTGAAGCTTTCTTT,CASRTRRSPEAFF
TRBV29-1,few,TRBD2,TRBJ2-3,TGCAGCGGGGGGAGGGGAGGAAGCACAGATACGCAGTATTTT,CSGGRGGSTDTQYF
TRBV4-1,few,NA,TRBJ1-1,TGCGCCAGCAGCCAAACGACACCCATGAACACTGAAGCTTTCTTT,CASSQTTPMNTEAFF
TRBV28,NA,TRBD1,TRBJ2-1,TGTGCCAGCACCTTACTAGGGGGACAGAGTAATGAGCAGTTCTTC,CASTLLGGQSNEQFF
TRBV6-5,NA,NA,TRBJ1-1,TGTGCCAGCAGTTACGGGCAGGGGAAGACTGAAGCTTTCTTT,CASSYGQGKTEAFF
TRBV7-9,NA,NA,TRBJ2-1,TGTGCCAGCAGCCCCCGTTGGACTGAAAATGAGCAGTTCTTC,CASSPRWTENEQFF
TRBV19,NA,NA,TRBJ2-7,TGTGCCAGTGGTTTCGGGTCGCTCTACGAGCAGTACTTC,CASGFGSLYEQYF
TRBV14,once,TRBD1,TRBJ1-2,TGTGCCAGCAGCCAAGCGGACAGGATCTATGGCTACACCTTC,CASSQADRIYGYTF
TRBV6-1,few,TRBD1,TRBJ1-2,TGTGCCAGCAGTGAAGCGGCGACAGGGCCCTATGGCTACACCTTC,CASSEAATGPYGYTF
TRBV5-1,NA,TRBD1,TRBJ1-2,TGCGCCAGCAGCTTGTCCCAGGGGGTCGGCTACACCTTC,CASSLSQGVGYTF
TRBV5-8,NA,TRBD1,TRBJ1-1,TGTGCCAGCAGCCCCGGGACAGGGAGAATGAACACTGAAGCTTTCTTT,CASSPGTGRMNTEAFF
TRBV9,NA,TRBD2,TRBJ2-5,TGTGCCAGCAGCGCAGGACTAGCGGGGGGGCAAGAGACCCAGTACTTC,CASSAGLAGGQETQYF
TRBV11-2,NA,NA,TRBJ1-1,TGTGCCAGCAGCAAAGAAGGGGTAGGTCGCACTGAAGCTTTCTTT,CASSKEGVGRTEAFF
TRBV13,NA,NA,TRBJ1-2,TGTGCCAGCAGCTTAGGAGGACTAGACGGCTACACCTTC,CASSLGGLDGYTF
TRBV7-2,NA,NA,TRBJ2-7,TGTGCCAGCAGCTTAGACAGACAGGCTAGAGTCTACGAGCAGTACTTC,CASSLDRQARVYEQYF
TRBV7-2,NA,TRBD1,TRBJ1-4,TGTGCCAGCAGCCCCGGGACAGGGACCAGTGAAAAACTGTTTTTT,CASSPGTGTSEKLFF
TRBV19,NA,NA,TRBJ1-5,TGTGCCAGTAGTATAACTCGGGGAAATCAGCCCCAGCATTTT,CASSITRGNQPQHF
TRBV19,NA,NA,TRBJ1-2,TGTGCCAGTAGCCCCGTCCCCTCGAGCTATGGCTACACCTTC,CASSPVPSSYGYTF
TRBV28,NA,NA,TRBJ1-1,TGTGCCAGCAGTCTTGGGGGGGCGGGGAACACTGAAGCTTTCTTT,CASSLGGAGNTEAFF
TRBV5-4,once,NA,TRBJ1-2,TGTGCCAGCAGCCCAGGGTCAATGAACTATGGCTACACCTTC,CASSPGSMNYGYTF
TRBV7-8,NA,NA,TRBJ2-1,TGTGCCAGCAGCTTAGCGGGGCGTGAGCAGTTCTTC,CASSLAGREQFF
TRBV7-8,NA,NA,TRBJ1-4,TGTGCCAGCAGCTTAGGCGCGACAGGCCTTAATGAAAAACTGTTTTTT,CASSLGATGLNEKLFF
TRBV7-9,NA,NA,TRBJ1-6,TGTGCCAGCAGCTTAGATGGCTCACCCCTCCACTTT,CASSLDGSPLHF
TRBV25-1,NA,NA,TRBJ1-4,TGTGCCAGCAGTGAATTTGAGGGTCCTAGTGAAAAACTGTTTTTT,CASSEFEGPSEKLFF
TRBV18,few,TRBD1,TRBJ2-7,TGTGCCAGCTTCGAAGGACAGGGTTCCGAGCAGTACTTC,CASFEGQGSEQYF
TRBV5-4,NA,NA,TRBJ2-7,TGTGCCAGCAGCTCGATACGTTGGGGAGCCCCCTACGAGCAGTACTTC,CASSSIRWGAPYEQYF
TRBV6-5,NA,NA,TRBJ1-2,TGTGCCAGCAGCTCACTTTTACGGGATAACTATGGCTACACCTTC,CASSSLLRDNYGYTF
TRBV7-2,NA,NA,TRBJ2-5,TGTGCCAGCAGCTTAGTCTCAACTGCCAGGGATCAGGAGACCCAGTACTTC,CASSLVSTARDQETQYF
TRBV5-6,NA,NA,TRBJ1-2,TGTGCCAGCAGCTTGGTGGAGAATAACTATGGCTACACCTTC,CASSLVENNYGYTF